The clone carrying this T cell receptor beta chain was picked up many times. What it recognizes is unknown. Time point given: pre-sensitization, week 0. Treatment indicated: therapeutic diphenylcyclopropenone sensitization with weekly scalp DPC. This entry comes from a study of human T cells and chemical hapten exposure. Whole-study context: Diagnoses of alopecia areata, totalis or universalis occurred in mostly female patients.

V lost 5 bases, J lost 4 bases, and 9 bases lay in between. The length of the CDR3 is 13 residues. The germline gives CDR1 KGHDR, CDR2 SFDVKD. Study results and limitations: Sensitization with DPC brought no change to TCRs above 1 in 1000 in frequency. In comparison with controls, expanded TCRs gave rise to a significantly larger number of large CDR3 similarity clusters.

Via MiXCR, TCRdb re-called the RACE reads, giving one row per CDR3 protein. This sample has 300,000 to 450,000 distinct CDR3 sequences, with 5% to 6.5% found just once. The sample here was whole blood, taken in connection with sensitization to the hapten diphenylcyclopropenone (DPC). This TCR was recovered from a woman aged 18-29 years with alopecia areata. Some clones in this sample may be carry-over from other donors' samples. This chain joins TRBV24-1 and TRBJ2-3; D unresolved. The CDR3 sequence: CATSGFGADTQYF. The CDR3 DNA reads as TGTGCCACCAGTGGTTTCGGCGCAGATACGCAGTATTTT.